These T cell receptor beta chains were read from a single sample in a study of cytomegalovirus exposure and HLA in healthy donors. Method: immunoSEQ multiplex PCR; TCRdb's copy keeps in-frame clones and lacks some. The sample contains around 110,000 clones, roughly 79% of which appear only once. The sequenced sample was PBMCs. The receptor source for this set is a woman aged 18-29 years in good health and CMV-seronegative. CDR3s include the opening cysteine and the closing phenylalanine or tryptophan. The D gene is left open where the match is weak. For some rows the clone size is stated as once, few or many, or as a class when expanded; others skip it.

V gene	J gene	D gene	clone size	CDR3 protein	CDR3 DNA
TRBV6-1	TRBJ2-7	.	.	CASPLEEGSYEQYF	TGTGCCAGCCCCCTGGAGGAGGGAAGTTACGAGCAGTACTTC
TRBV9	TRBJ1-6	.	.	CASSLTNNSPLHF	TGTGCCAGCAGCCTAACTAACAATTCACCCCTCCACTTT
TRBV30	TRBJ1-6	.	.	CAWSSGNNSPLHF	TGTGCCTGGAGTTCAGGGAATAATTCACCCCTCCACTTT
TRBV29-1	TRBJ2-7	.	few	CSVEGAGPGGYEQYF	TGCAGCGTTGAAGGGGCAGGCCCAGGAGGCTACGAGCAGTACTTC
TRBV27	TRBJ2-7	TRBD2	.	CASSLDSGGMYEQYF	TGTGCCAGCAGTCTCGATAGCGGGGGGATGTACGAGCAGTACTTC
TRBV2	TRBJ2-7	.	.	CASSYGQLNYEQYF	TGTGCCAGCAGTTACGGACAGTTGAACTACGAGCAGTACTTC
TRBV27	TRBJ1-1	TRBD1	few	CASSLSESRGLRGWRMNTEAFF	TGTGCCAGCAGTTTATCCGAATCGAGGGGGCTAAGGGGGTGGCGGATGAACACTGAAGCTTTCTTT
TRBV5-1	TRBJ2-1	TRBD2	.	CASSLGAGDYNEQFF	TGCGCCAGCAGCTTGGGAGCGGGGGACTACAATGAGCAGTTCTTC
TRBV5-6	TRBJ2-3	TRBD1	.	CASSYRDRGTDTQYF	TGTGCCAGCAGTTACCGGGACAGGGGTACAGATACGCAGTATTTT
TRBV9	TRBJ2-1	TRBD2	.	CASSVGGGTYNEQFF	TGTGCCAGCAGCGTAGGGGGGGGAACCTACAATGAGCAGTTCTTC
TRBV19	TRBJ1-5	.	.	CASSIQEGHQPQHF	TGTGCCAGTAGTATCCAGGAGGGGCATCAGCCCCAGCATTTT
TRBV28	TRBJ2-5	TRBD1	once	CASSLPYRGETQYF	TGTGCCAGCAGTTTGCCATACAGGGGAGAGACCCAGTACTTC
TRBV28	TRBJ2-7	TRBD2	.	CASSLSTSGGTSSYEQYF	TGTGCCAGCAGTTTAAGTACTAGCGGGGGGACGAGCTCCTACGAGCAGTACTTC
TRBV29-1	TRBJ2-7	.	.	CSVVAGVYEQYF	TGCAGCGTTGTCGCAGGGGTCTACGAGCAGTACTTC
TRBV29-1	TRBJ2-1	.	.	CSVAGLSYNEQFF	TGCAGCGTTGCCGGACTGTCCTACAATGAGCAGTTCTTC
TRBV5-1	TRBJ2-7	TRBD2	.	CASRGATSGDEQYF	TGCGCCAGCCGGGGCGCGACTAGCGGCGACGAGCAGTACTTC
TRBV25-1	TRBJ1-1	.	.	CASSSLDTLATEAFF	TGTGCCAGCAGTAGTCTGGACACCCTGGCCACTGAAGCTTTCTTT
TRBV28	TRBJ1-1	.	.	CASSRLGGPAFF	TGTGCCAGCAGTCGTCTCGGGGGGCCAGCTTTCTTT
TRBV7-6	TRBJ1-5	TRBD1	.	CASSLRTGGQPQHF	TGTGCCAGCAGCTTACGGACAGGGGGTCAGCCCCAGCATTTT
TRBV15	TRBJ2-7	TRBD2	.	CATSRDGSGRQYF	TGTGCCACCAGCAGAGATGGGAGCGGGAGGCAGTACTTC
TRBV13	TRBJ1-2	.	.	CATGGGRHGYTF	TGTGCCACCGGGGGAGGGCGACACGGCTACACCTTC
TRBV28	TRBJ2-5	.	.	CASSRPLWEQETQYF	TGTGCCAGCAGTCGGCCCCTATGGGAGCAAGAGACCCAGTACTTC
TRBV5-1	TRBJ1-1	.	.	CASSLVAGVNTEAFF	TGCGCCAGCAGCTTGGTTGCAGGGGTGAACACTGAAGCTTTCTTT
TRBV5-1	TRBJ1-1	.	.	CASSSGTPNTEAFF	TGCGCCAGCAGCTCCGGGACACCGAACACTGAAGCTTTCTTT
TRBV9	TRBJ1-2	.	.	CASSPGPSYGYTF	TGTGCCAGCAGCCCTGGGCCCTCCTATGGCTACACCTTC
TRBV4-2	TRBJ1-5	.	.	CASSDRDNAQPQHF	TGTGCCAGCAGCGACCGGGACAACGCGCAGCCCCAGCATTTT
TRBV2	TRBJ2-1	TRBD2	few	CASRGEGRAFF	TGTGCCAGCAGGGGTGAAGGGAGGGCGTTCTTC
TRBV15	TRBJ2-5	TRBD1	.	CATSTGQGAEETQYF	TGTGCCACCAGCACAGGACAGGGGGCCGAAGAGACCCAGTACTTC
TRBV5-1	TRBJ1-4	.	.	CASSLEFAREKLFF	TGCGCCAGCAGCTTGGAATTTGCGAGGGAAAAACTGTTTTTT
TRBV2	TRBJ1-1	TRBD1	.	CASRGQGEAFF	TGTGCCAGCCGCGGACAGGGGGAAGCTTTCTTT
TRBV30	TRBJ1-6	.	once	CAWSKGAGTSNSPLHF	TGTGCCTGGAGTAAAGGCGCCGGGACATCTAATTCACCCCTCCACTTT
TRBV6-1	TRBJ2-7	.	.	CASSLTAFSYEQYF	TGTGCCAGCAGCCTGACAGCTTTCTCCTACGAGCAGTACTTC
TRBV5-1	TRBJ2-3	TRBD1	.	CASRADRGRTDTQYF	TGCGCCAGCAGGGCGGACAGGGGGAGAACAGATACGCAGTATTTT
TRBV6-1	TRBJ1-1	.	few	CASSLGEGEAFF	TGTGCCAGCAGTCTCGGGGAGGGCGAAGCTTTCTTT
TRBV19	TRBJ1-2	TRBD1	.	CASSLLTGGSGYTF	TGTGCCAGTAGTCTTCTGACAGGGGGCTCTGGCTACACCTTC
TRBV6-4	TRBJ1-4	.	.	CASSDGSSQKLFF	TGTGCCAGCAGTGACGGATCTAGCCAAAAACTGTTTTTT
TRBV4-2	TRBJ2-7	.	few	CASSQEGDSTYEQYF	TGTGCCAGCAGCCAAGAGGGAGACTCCACCTACGAGCAGTACTTC
TRBV9	TRBJ1-2	.	.	CASSVWGSNYGYTF	TGTGCCAGCAGCGTTTGGGGCTCTAACTATGGCTACACCTTC
TRBV6-5	TRBJ1-1	.	.	CASSSGSPTEAFF	TGTGCCAGCAGCAGCGGCAGCCCCACTGAAGCTTTCTTT
TRBV10-3	TRBJ1-1	TRBD1	.	CAIGQGAQPEAFF	TGTGCCATCGGTCAGGGGGCGCAGCCTGAAGCTTTCTTT
TRBV7-9	TRBJ1-6	TRBD1	.	CASTLGGRSPLHF	TGTGCCAGCACCCTAGGGGGCCGGTCACCCCTCCACTTT
TRBV4-1	TRBJ1-1	.	.	CASSVDRTNTEAFF	TGCGCCAGCAGCGTCGACAGAACCAACACTGAAGCTTTCTTT
TRBV2	TRBJ2-3	.	.	CASRSRDISTDTQYF	TGTGCCAGCAGATCCCGGGACATCAGCACAGATACGCAGTATTTT
TRBV5-1	TRBJ2-5	TRBD1	.	CASSSSGTGRETQYF	TGCGCCAGCAGCTCCTCCGGGACAGGGAGAGAGACCCAGTACTTC
TRBV7-8	TRBJ2-7	.	.	CASTLGADSSYEQYF	TGTGCCAGCACTCTAGGCGCGGACAGCTCCTACGAGCAGTACTTC
TRBV5-5	TRBJ2-7	TRBD2	few	CASSSTILAGSAYEQYF	TGTGCCAGCAGCTCGACGATTTTAGCGGGGAGCGCCTACGAGCAGTACTTC
TRBV6-5	TRBJ1-2	.	.	CASSYSAGGYGYTF	TGTGCCAGCAGTTACTCCGCCGGGGGCTATGGCTACACCTTC
TRBV28	TRBJ1-5	TRBD1	once	CASSGTGGNQPQHF	TGTGCCAGCAGTGGGACAGGGGGTAATCAGCCCCAGCATTTT
TRBV5-1	TRBJ1-2	.	.	CASSLSPDTAYGYTF	TGCGCCAGCAGCTTGAGTCCCGACACTGCTTATGGCTACACCTTC
TRBV23-1	TRBJ1-2	.	.	CASSQSPRSTAGYGYTF	TGCGCCAGCAGTCAATCCCCCCGGTCGACAGCAGGTTATGGCTACACCTTC
TRBV4-2	TRBJ2-1	TRBD1	.	CASSPPGQGKILYNEQFF	TGTGCCAGCAGCCCACCCGGACAGGGGAAAATTCTATACAATGAGCAGTTCTTC
TRBV5-1	TRBJ1-6	TRBD1	.	CASSSNNRGSTSPLHF	TGCGCCAGCAGCTCGAATAACAGGGGGTCTACTTCACCCCTCCACTTT
TRBV7-6	TRBJ2-2	.	.	CASSFGGDTGELFF	TGTGCCAGCAGCTTCGGGGGAGACACCGGGGAGCTGTTTTTT
TRBV5-1	TRBJ1-1	TRBD1	.	CASSLGGASTEAFF	TGCGCCAGCAGCTTAGGGGGCGCGAGCACTGAAGCTTTCTTT